In this sample, the clone carrying this TCR beta chain turned up once. The CDR3 is made up of 15 amino acids. CDR1 is LNHDA, CDR2 SQIVND, per germline (reference sequence). Trimming pared 10 bases from V and 6 bases from J, leaving 24 bases between. Assay: immunoSEQ multiplex PCR; the TCRdb copy retains only in-frame clones and omits some. The table has about 83,000 clones, 85% to 95% seen once. The sample is drawn from a study of human versus mouse CDR3 diversity and MHC coevolution. The wider study: The immunoSEQ assay reportedly detects one in 200,000 T cells.

Naive CD4 T cells were sorted as CD45RO-negative, CD62L-positive. The source is a person between 25 and 69 years old in good health. V and J are TRBV19 and TRBJ1-1, with TRBD1 as a possible D gene (5 bases). Source material: naive CD4+ T cells from blood. The subset: CD45RO-negative CD62L-positive naive CD4 T cells. For the CDR3, the DNA is TGTGCCACCAGGGCTCGGGACGGTGGGAGGGCTGAAGCTTTCTTT. This gives the protein CATRARDGGRAEAFF.